A selection of T cell receptor beta chains follows, all from one sample in a study of T cells after yellow fever vaccination. TCRdb used MiXCR to reprocess the 5' RACE reads, holding one entry per CDR3 protein. The data hold over 300,000 distinct CDR3 sequences, with around 4% observed a single time. This specimen was PBMCs, taken on the day of the yellow fever booster vaccination. Every receptor here comes from a man younger than 30 who received the YFV17D yellow fever vaccine. Both conserved end residues are part of each CDR3.

CATSRGGAFPHTDTQYF 17 TRBV15
CASSWDRGRTNEKLFF 16 TRBV5-5
CASSLDDRRIYEQYF 15 TRBV5-1
CASSQDAGVDTQYF 14 TRBV4-1
CASSLAQINSPLHF 14 TRBV7-9
CASSLEAGVNTGELFF 16 TRBV5-1
CASSKKSNTEAFF 13 TRBV5-6
CASSRGDTDTEAFF 14 TRBV4-2
CASSHDRAHGYTF 13 TRBV5-4
CASSLRGYISNQPQHF 16 TRBV5-6
CASGQDRTPNYGYTF 15 TRBV12-5
CSAREIQISSGNTIYF 16 TRBV20-1
CSVESVGGETQYF 13 TRBV29-1
CAISEIGSAHEQYF 14 TRBV10-3
CASTSVDRTGVEQYF 15 TRBV11-2
CASSWGQAGTEAFF 14 TRBV7-9
CASSRAWGSSYEQYF 15 TRBV12-3/TRBV12-4
CASSLGGPPLRPNSPLHF 18 TRBV5-1
CASRRNTGATNEKLFF 16 TRBV7-2
CASSPVGTDTQYF 13 TRBV18
CALSRDYNEQFF 12 TRBV30
CASSESRGYRTDTQYF 16 TRBV6-1
CSARSLGGGITGELFF 16 TRBV20-1
CASSPRHAGTYEQYF 15 TRBV18
CSAARDYEETQYF 13 TRBV20-1
CASSYGQGQETQYF 14 TRBV6-5
CAPPGTAGCTDTQYF 15 TRBV12-3/TRBV12-4
CANGGITGAGELFF 14 TRBV7-9
CASSPSSYNEQFF 13 TRBV5-1
CAIRGRSSTDTQYF 14 TRBV28
CASSYSKEGPGTDTQYF 17 TRBV6-5